The source of this TCR beta chain is a study of blood T cells in healthy people across ages. Study results and limitations: Considered underestimates were the diversity estimates obtained from one million T cells.

Donation came from healthy Caucasian individuals in Russia who were aged roughly 6 to 95. The sample holds a few counts of this clonotype. Its matching antigen is unknown. PCR was performed a second time for roughly 6 to 12 cycles using a sample-barcoded 5' primer and a J-beta primer mix. Template switching added a 12-random-nucleotide identifier to every cDNA molecule. TCRdb itself ran the 5' RACE reads through MiXCR, one entry per CDR3 protein. Of some 850,000 distinct CDR3 sequences listed, around a quarter are singletons. CDR1 is LNHDA, CDR2 SQIVND, per germline (reference sequence). The CDR3 sequence is 15 residues long. The V end lost 1 base, the J end lost 0 bases, and 10 bases lay between the germline ends. These sequences were also reported in another study, on T cells of mothers and their children. This second study says: It was observed that no persistent microchimeric T cell clones could be detected.

The sequence was obtained from a boy between 10 and 17 years old in good health. The V call is TRBV19, the J call TRBJ2-7; TRBD1 might be the D (5 bases). Sequencing was performed on blood. CDR3 sequence reads: CASSIGGALSYEQYF. CDR3 in DNA: TGTGCCAGTAGTATAGGTGGGGCGCTCTCCTACGAGCAGTACTTC.